Below are 31 T cell receptor beta chains sequenced from a single sample in a study of STAT3 mutations in large granular lymphocyte leukemia. Their specific antigens are unknown. Study conclusions and caveats: Every T-LGLL patient had at least one immunodominant TCRbeta clonotype.

Here immunoSEQ multiplex PCR was the method, and the copy in TCRdb shows in-frame clones only, minus some. The data hold thousands of clones, with 92% observed a single time. Sequenced material: peripheral blood mononuclear cells. The receptor source for this set is a man aged 55-75 years with T-cell large granular lymphocyte leukemia. Some clones in this sample may be carry-over from other donors' samples.

This sequence joins TRBV29-1 and TRBJ1-6; 7 bases match TRBD1. The V gene end was trimmed by 4 bases and the J gene end by 7 bases; junction bases not matched to a gene: 4. The CDR3 spans 13 residues. CDR1 is SQVTM and CDR2 is ANQGSEA in the germline V gene. The chain's CDR3 is CSVAGTANSPLHF. For the CDR3, the DNA is TGCAGCGTTGCCGGGACAGCCAATTCACCCCTCCACTTT.

CDR3 sequence (DNA): TGTGCCAGCAGCCCTAGCGGATCTAGCACAGATACGCAGTATTTT. This encodes CASSPSGSSTDTQYF. V gene TRBV5-4 combines with J gene TRBJ2-3; TRBD2 matches at 7 bases. The ends lost 4 bases at V and 0 bases at J; junction bases unmatched: 5. In germline, CDR1 is SGHNT, CDR2 YYREEE (reference sequence). The CDR3 loop spans 15 amino acids. Full variable domain (rest looked up from reference TRBV5-4 and TRBJ2-3): ETGVTQSPTHLIKTRGQQVTLRCSSQSGHNTVSWYQQALGQGPQFIFQYYREEENGRGNFPPRFSGLQFPNYSSELNVNALELDDSALYLCASSPSGSSTDTQYFGPGTRLTVL.

The chain uses TRBV30 and TRBJ1-2; D uncertain. In germline, CDR1 is GTSNPN, CDR2 SVGIG (reference sequence). This CDR3 spans 15 amino acids. V was shortened by 3 bases and J by 0 bases, with 14 bases between the two germline ends. In nucleotides, the CDR3 is TGTGCCTGGAGCCACGCAAGGAAAGCTAACTATGGCTACACCTTC. Translated: CAWSHARKANYGYTF. The variable domain in full, with the rest retrieved from reference TRBV30 and TRBJ1-2, is SQTIHQWPATLVQPVGSPLSLECTVEGTSNPNLYWYRQAAGRGLQLLFYSVGIGQISSEVPQNLSASRPQDRQFILSSKKLLLSDSGFYLCAWSHARKANYGYTFGSGTRLTVV.

The V call is TRBV11-1, the J call TRBJ1-1; D gene ambiguous. Germline loops: CDR1 SGHAT, CDR2 FQDESV (reference sequence). The germline V and J ends were trimmed by 5 bases and 0 bases, with 10 bases remaining between them. CDR3 length: 14 residues. The CDR3 coding sequence is TGTGCCAGCAGCCCCCGGCCGATGAACACTGAAGCTTTCTTT. Protein product: CASSPRPMNTEAFF.

The rearrangement joins TRBV7-9 to TRBJ1-1; D remains unclear. The CDR3 runs to 13 residues. The V end lost 5 bases, the J end lost 2 bases, and 9 bases lay between the germline ends. Germline V lookup: CDR1 SEHNR, CDR2 FQNEAQ (reference sequence). The CDR3 sequence is CASSEQPNTEAFF. The CDR3 DNA sequence: TGTGCCAGCAGCGAACAGCCTAACACTGAAGCTTTCTTT.

CDR3 sequence (DNA): TGTGCCAGCTCACCACACCCTGAACTTACAGGGGGCTTTAACTATGGCTACACCTTC. It is translated as CASSPHPELTGGFNYGYTF. This rearrangement joins TRBV18 to TRBJ1-2; 9 nucleotides align to TRBD1. The V gene's germline CDR1 is KGHSH and CDR2 LQKENI. This CDR3 contains 19 residues. The junction had 13 bases not matched to a gene; V was cut back by 1 base and J by 1 base.

This clone was observed once. V usage is TRBV7-9 and J usage is TRBJ2-1; D unresolved. The CDR3 has 14 residues. V lost 5 bases and J lost 0, with 8 bases in between. Germline lookup yields CDR1 SEHNR and CDR2 FQNEAQ (reference sequence). The CDR3 here is CASSLLSSYNEQFF. The DNA for the CDR3 is TGTGCCAGCAGCCTACTGAGCTCCTACAATGAGCAGTTCTTC. Drawing the rest from reference TRBV7-9 and TRBJ2-1, the complete variable domain is DTGVSQNPRHKITKRGQNVTFRCDPISEHNRLYWYRQTLGQGPEFLTYFQNEAQLEKSRLLSDRFSAERPKGSFSTLEIQRTEQGDSAMYLCASSLLSSYNEQFFGPGTRLTVL.

The J gene is TRBJ2-3, the V gene TRBV7-2, with a tentative D call TRBD1 (6 bases). Trimming pared 2 bases from V and 4 bases from J, leaving 10 bases between. Germline values: CDR1 SGHTA, CDR2 FQGNSA. The CDR3 loop spans 14 amino acids. The CDR3 nucleotides read TGTGCCAGCAGCTTAAACAGGGCCGCAGATACGCAGTATTTT. Residues: CASSLNRAADTQYF. The variable domain in full, with the rest retrieved from reference TRBV7-2 and TRBJ2-3, is GAGVSQSPSNKVTEKGKDVELRCDPISGHTALYWYRQSLGQGLEFLIYFQGNSAPDKSGLPSDRFSAERTGGSVSTLTIQRTQQEDSAVYLCASSLNRAADTQYFGPGTRLTVL.

The gene calls are TRBV5-1 and TRBJ2-7; no reliable D call. The V and J ends lost 0 bases and 5 bases respectively, with 12 bases between them. This CDR3 has 14 residues. In germline, CDR1 is SGHRS, CDR2 YFSETQ. The CDR3 sequence is CASSLARVFHEQYF. The CDR3 nucleotides read TGCGCCAGCAGCTTGGCTCGGGTCTTCCACGAGCAGTACTTC.

The chain carries TRBV5-1 and TRBJ2-5; D assignment may be TRBD1 or TRBD2 (5 bases each). V was cut by 0 bases and J by 3 bases, with 12 bases left in between. CDR3 length equals 15 residues. CDR1 and CDR2 from the germline V gene are SGHRS and YFSETQ. CDR3 sequence: CASSLGGAEEETQYF. The CDR3 DNA sequence: TGCGCCAGCAGCTTGGGAGGGGCGGAGGAAGAGACCCAGTACTTC.

The V call is TRBV28, the J call TRBJ2-7; D possibly corresponds to TRBD1 (5 bases). V was pared by 5 bases and J by 5 bases, with 19 bases between. Germline loops: CDR1 MDHEN, CDR2 SYDVKM. The CDR3 contains 15 residues. This CDR3 is CASSPQGQGNDEQYF. Written as DNA, the CDR3 is TGTGCCAGCAGTCCGCAGGGCCAGGGTAACGACGAGCAGTACTTC.

CDR3 region: CASIKDLPLPAFF. The CDR3 coding sequence is TGTGCCAGCATCAAGGACCTCCCTCTACCAGCTTTCTTT. J is TRBJ1-1 and V is TRBV2; D uncertain. This CDR3 region has 13 residues. Deletions cut 7 bases from V and 10 bases from J, with 19 bases between. The germline V gene encodes CDR1 SNHLY and CDR2 FYNNEI.

The chain combines TRBV13 with TRBJ1-5; 8 bases are a match to TRBD1. The CDR3 covers 16 residues. CDR1 PRHDT and CDR2 FYEKMQ come from the germline V gene (reference sequence). V lost 0 bases to trimming and J lost 6 bases; unmatched junction nucleotides: 7. CDR3 in DNA: TGTGCCAGCAGCTTAGGCCTCGGGACAGGTCCTCAGCCCCAGCATTTT. The encoded protein is CASSLGLGTGPQPQHF.

This chain connects TRBV7-8 to TRBJ2-7, with D possibly TRBD1 on 6 matching bases. Germline values: CDR1 SGHVS, CDR2 FQNEAQ. V lost 6 bases and J 3 bases, leaving 15 bases between the germline ends. This CDR3 is built from 14 residues. The CDR3 protein is CASRGEGGSYEQYF. CDR3 DNA sequence: TGTGCCAGCAGGGGGGAAGGGGGTAGCTACGAGCAGTACTTC.

The chain carries TRBV30 and TRBJ2-7; no clear D. V dropped 2 bases and J dropped 0 bases, with 8 bases sitting between them. Germline V lookup: CDR1 GTSNPN, CDR2 SVGIG (reference sequence). This CDR3 is 13 amino acids long. CDR3 DNA: TGTGCCTGGAGTAGGAGTAGCTCCTACGAGCAGTACTTC. Translating gives CAWSRSSSYEQYF.

The chain recombines TRBV29-1 with TRBJ1-1; no clear D. Trimming cost V 1 base and J 2 bases, with 8 bases left between them. This CDR3 has 13 residues. Germline lookup yields CDR1 SQVTM and CDR2 ANQGSEA. The chain's CDR3 is CSVEAYPNTEAFF. DNA for the CDR3: TGCAGCGTTGAAGCCTACCCTAACACTGAAGCTTTCTTT.

The chain is built from TRBV18 and TRBJ1-3, with D possibly matching TRBD1 (5 bases). Germline V gene data show CDR1 as KGHSH and CDR2 as LQKENI. V was cut by 2 bases and J by 0 bases, with 11 bases left in between. CDR3 length equals 16 residues. The CDR3 DNA sequence: TGTGCCAGCTCACCAGAGACAGTCCGCTCTGGAAACACCATATATTTT. This sequence encodes CASSPETVRSGNTIYF.

The chain uses TRBV7-2 and TRBJ2-1, with D perhaps given as TRBD1 or TRBD2 (5 bases each). V lost 5 bases to trimming and J lost 9 bases, with 23 bases between them. From germline, CDR1 is SGHTA and CDR2 FQGNSA. This CDR3 region has 16 residues. The CDR3 spells CASSRPGPQGQGEQFF. The CDR3 DNA is TGTGCCAGCAGCCGTCCGGGGCCTCAAGGGCAGGGTGAGCAGTTCTTC.

V usage is TRBV7-2 and J usage is TRBJ1-5; no clear D. Trimming left V 4 bases short and J 2 bases short, with 9 bases between. CDR1 is SGHTA, CDR2 FQGNSA, per germline. The CDR3 has 14 residues. The DNA for the CDR3 is TGTGCCAGCAGCTCCATGAGGGGCAATCAGCCCCAGCATTTT. Protein product: CASSSMRGNQPQHF.

The chain combines TRBV5-6 with TRBJ2-1; D call uncertain. Germline V gives CDR1 SGHDT, CDR2 YYEEEE. The CDR3 covers 15 residues. Deletions cut 2 bases from V and 0 bases from J, with 9 bases between. In DNA, the CDR3 is TGTGCCAGCAGCTTCGTAGCTAGCTCCTACAATGAGCAGTTCTTC. As protein: CASSFVASSYNEQFF. Based on the CDR3 plus reference TRBV5-6 and TRBJ2-1, the full variable domain is DAGVTQSPTHLIKTRGQQVTLRCSPKSGHDTVSWYQQALGQGPQFIFQYYEEEERQRGNFPDRFSGHQFPNYSSELNVNALLLGDSALYLCASSFVASSYNEQFFGPGTRLTVL.

The genes are TRBV4-2 and TRBJ1-1; 10 bases match TRBD1. J lost 5 bases, V lost 6 bases, and 9 bases had no gene match. CDR3 size: 15 residues. The germline gives CDR1 LGHNA, CDR2 YNFKEQ. The DNA of the CDR3 is TGTGCCAGCAGGGGGGACAGGGGAATGAGGACTGAAGCTTTCTTT. This translates into CASRGDRGMRTEAFF.

The chain uses TRBV20-1 and TRBJ1-4; no clear D gene. V lost 4 bases to trimming and J lost 8 bases, with 8 bases between them. There are 11 residues in the CDR3. Germline V CDR1 and CDR2: DFQATT, SNEGSKA (reference sequence). The CDR3 protein is CSAISGEKLFF. The DNA for the CDR3 is TGCAGTGCTATCTCTGGGGAAAAACTGTTTTTT.

The gene calls are TRBV7-6 and TRBJ2-7; D remains ambiguous. Germline values: CDR1 SGHVS, CDR2 FNYEAQ. This CDR3 region has 13 residues. Trimming took off 5 bases at V and 5 bases at J, with 13 bases between the two ends. The CDR3 here is CASSDRPLDEQYF. Here the CDR3 DNA reads TGTGCCAGCAGCGACCGGCCTCTTGACGAGCAGTACTTC.

The chain has TRBV28 and TRBJ1-2; a possible D gene is TRBD1 (6 bases). This CDR3 is 15 amino acids long. Germline V CDR1 and CDR2: MDHEN, SYDVKM. With 4 bases removed from V and 2 bases from J, the gap between germline ends came to 14 bases. DNA of the CDR3: TGTGCCAGCAGTTCCCCGCAGGGGCGGAACTATGGCTACACCTTC. Amino acid sequence: CASSSPQGRNYGYTF.

The CDR3 reads CATTRQGGNEQYF. The CDR3 nucleotides read TGTGCCACTACGAGACAGGGAGGGAACGAGCAGTACTTC. The gene calls are TRBV6-5 and TRBJ2-7; D is tentatively TRBD1 or TRBD2 (7 bases each). Germline CDR1 is MNHEY and CDR2 is SVGAGI. The CDR3 contains 13 residues. V shed 10 bases and J shed 5 bases, with 18 bases lying between them.

The gene calls are TRBV28 and TRBJ2-3; no definite D call. The CDR3 runs 11 residues. Germline V lookup: CDR1 MDHEN, CDR2 SYDVKM. V shed 3 bases and J shed 6 bases, with 4 bases lying between them. The CDR3 DNA reads as TGTGCCAGCAGTTTTGTGGATACGCAGTATTTT. Translation gives CASSFVDTQYF.

The V gene is TRBV14, the J gene TRBJ2-7, with 10 positions matching TRBD2. The CDR3 loop spans 15 amino acids. Per the germline V gene, CDR1 is SGHDN and CDR2 is FVKESK. The J segment lost 3 bases and the V segment lost 7 bases, leaving 9 bases of the junction unmatched. CDR3 in amino acids: CASTSSGSPFYEQYF. The CDR3 DNA follows: TGTGCCAGCACCTCTAGCGGGAGCCCTTTCTACGAGCAGTACTTC.

This clone was recorded once. V gene TRBV9 combines with J gene TRBJ1-1; D call uncertain. The CDR3 is 12 residues long. Per the germline V gene, CDR1 is SGDLS and CDR2 is YYNGEE. Trimming stripped 4 bases from V and 5 bases from J, with 9 bases between. CDR3 nucleotides: TGTGCCAGCAGCTCTAAAGGGACTGAAGCTTTCTTT. Translated, it gives CASSSKGTEAFF. Full variable domain (rest looked up from reference TRBV9 and TRBJ1-1): DSGVTQTPKHLITATGQRVTLRCSPRSGDLSVYWYQQSLDQGLQFLIQYYNGEERAKGNILERFSAQQFPDLHSELNLSSLELGDSALYFCASSSKGTEAFFGQGTRLTVV.

The chain employs TRBV4-3 and TRBJ2-7; 8 nucleotides match TRBD2. Germline loops: CDR1 LGHNA, CDR2 YSLEER. There are 14 residues in the CDR3. With 4 bases clipped from V and 5 bases from J, the junction kept 7 bases outside the gene matches. CDR3 amino acids: CASSPSGGGNEQYF. The CDR3 DNA follows: TGCGCCAGCAGCCCCTCGGGGGGGGGCAACGAGCAGTACTTC.

The chain has TRBV27 and TRBJ2-1, with 10 bases fitting TRBD2. The CDR3 consists of 17 residues. V trimming: 7 bases; J trimming: 7 bases; junction bases outside the gene matches: 16. CDR1 and CDR2 (germline): MNHEY, SMNVEV (reference sequence). CDR3 coding DNA: TGTGCCAGCACCCCCCTCTCCAGCGGGAGGGCCCGAAATGAGCAGTTCTTC. This codes for CASTPLSSGRARNEQFF.

The CDR3 sequence is CASSPQGQGGTEAFF. The CDR3 DNA reads TGCGCCAGCAGCCCTCAGGGACAGGGGGGCACTGAAGCTTTCTTT. This chain connects TRBV5-1 to TRBJ1-1; 11 nucleotides align to TRBD1. CDR1 SGHRS and CDR2 YFSETQ come from the germline V gene. After removal of 4 bases from V and 4 bases from J, the junction contained 6 bases not matched to a gene. The CDR3 totals 15 residues. The variable domain in full, completed from reference TRBV5-1 and TRBJ1-1, reads KAGVTQTPRYLIKTRGQQVTLSCSPISGHRSVSWYQQTPGQGLQFLFEYFSETQRNKGNFPGRFSGRQFSNSRSEMNVSTLELGDSALYLCASSPQGQGGTEAFFGQGTRLTVV.